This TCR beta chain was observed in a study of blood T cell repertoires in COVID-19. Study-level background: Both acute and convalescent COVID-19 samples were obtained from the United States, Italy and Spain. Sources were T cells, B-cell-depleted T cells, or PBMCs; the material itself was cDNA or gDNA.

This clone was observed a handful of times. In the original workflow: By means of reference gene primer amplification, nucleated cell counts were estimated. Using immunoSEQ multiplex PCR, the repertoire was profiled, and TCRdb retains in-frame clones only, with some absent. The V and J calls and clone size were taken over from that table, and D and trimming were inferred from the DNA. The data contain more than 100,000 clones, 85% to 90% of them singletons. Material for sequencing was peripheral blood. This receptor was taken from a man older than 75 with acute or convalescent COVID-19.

CDR3 protein: CASSPKGDTQYF. The CDR3 DNA is TGTGCCAGCTCACCAAAGGGGGATACGCAGTATTTT. The chain has TRBV18 and TRBJ2-3; D perhaps matches TRBD1 (5 bases). CDR1 is KGHSH, CDR2 LQKENI, per germline. The V end was cut by 2 bases, the J end by 6 bases, with 6 bases between. This CDR3 contains 12 residues.